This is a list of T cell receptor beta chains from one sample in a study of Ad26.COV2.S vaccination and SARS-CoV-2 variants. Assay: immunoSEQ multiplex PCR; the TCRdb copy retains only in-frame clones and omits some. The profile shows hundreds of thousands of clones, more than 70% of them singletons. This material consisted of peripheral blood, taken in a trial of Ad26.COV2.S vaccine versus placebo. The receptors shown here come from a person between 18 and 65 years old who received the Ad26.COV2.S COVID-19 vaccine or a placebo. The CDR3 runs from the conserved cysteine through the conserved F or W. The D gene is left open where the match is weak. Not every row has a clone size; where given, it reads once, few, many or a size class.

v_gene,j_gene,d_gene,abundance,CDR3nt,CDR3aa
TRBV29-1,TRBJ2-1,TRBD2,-,TGCAGCGTTCGAGGGACTACTAAAAACTACAATGAGCAGTTCTTC,CSVRGTTKNYNEQFF
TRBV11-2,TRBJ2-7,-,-,TGTGCCAGCAGCCCCATGAAGGGGGGATTAGGCTACGAGCAGTACTTC,CASSPMKGGLGYEQYF
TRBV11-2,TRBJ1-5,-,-,TGTGCCAGCAGCTTAGGGGCAGGGGATCAGCCCCAGCATTTT,CASSLGAGDQPQHF
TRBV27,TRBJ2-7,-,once,TGTGCCAGCAGTATTACCGGGGGATCCTACGAGCAGTACTTC,CASSITGGSYEQYF
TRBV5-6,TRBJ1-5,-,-,TGTGCCAGCAGCCATTACAGGGACGCTCAGCCCCAGCATTTT,CASSHYRDAQPQHF
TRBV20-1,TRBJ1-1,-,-,TGCAGTGCTAGTAGAAACACTGAAGCTTTCTTT,CSASRNTEAFF
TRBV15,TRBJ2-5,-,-,TGTGCCACCAGCCGAAAAGGGATCGAGACCCAGTACTTC,CATSRKGIETQYF
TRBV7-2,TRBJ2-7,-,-,TGTGCCAGCAGCTCCTACTACGAGCAGTACTTC,CASSSYYEQYF
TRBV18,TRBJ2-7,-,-,TGTGCCAGCTCACCATACCCCGGGACCTCTCGGTACGAGCAGTACTTC,CASSPYPGTSRYEQYF
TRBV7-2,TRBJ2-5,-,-,TGTGCCAGCGGAACCCCCCCACACGAGACCCAGTACTTC,CASGTPPHETQYF
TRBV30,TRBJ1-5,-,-,TGTGCCTGGAGTGACTACAGGAATCAGCCCCAGCATTTT,CAWSDYRNQPQHF
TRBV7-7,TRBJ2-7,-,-,TGTGCCAGCAGCTTGGGGCAGGGGCTCACCTACGAGCAGTACTTC,CASSLGQGLTYEQYF
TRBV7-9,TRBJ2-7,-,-,TGTGCCAGCAGCTTTGTCGGGGAGCAGTACTTC,CASSFVGEQYF
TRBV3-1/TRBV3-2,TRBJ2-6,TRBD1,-,TGTGCCAGCAGCCACCGACAGGGGGTCTCTGGGGCCAACGTCCTGACTTTC,CASSHRQGVSGANVLTF
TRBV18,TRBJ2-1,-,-,TGTGCCAGCTCACTTAGGGTGGGGGCCGACACGGACAATGAGCAGTTCTTC,CASSLRVGADTDNEQFF
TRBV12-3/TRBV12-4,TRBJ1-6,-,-,TGTGCCAGCAGTGGGGGGCGTAATTCACCCCTCCACTTT,CASSGGRNSPLHF
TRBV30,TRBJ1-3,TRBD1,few,TGTGCCTGGAGTGGGGGAACAGGGGTCCCTGGAAACACCATATATTTT,CAWSGGTGVPGNTIYF
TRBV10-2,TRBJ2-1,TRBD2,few,TGCGCCAGCAGGCCACTAGCGGGACCTTTCAATGAGCAGTTCTTC,CASRPLAGPFNEQFF
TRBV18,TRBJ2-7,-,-,TGTGCCAGCTCACCGCTGACAGGCGTCTCCTACGAGCAGTACTTC,CASSPLTGVSYEQYF
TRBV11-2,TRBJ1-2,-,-,TGTGCCAGCAGCTTATATTTGGGTAGCTATGGCTACACCTTC,CASSLYLGSYGYTF
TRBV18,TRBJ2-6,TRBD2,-,TGTGCCAGCTCACCGGTTCTAGCGGATCTAGGTACCTCTGGGGCCAACGTCCTGACTTTC,CASSPVLADLGTSGANVLTF
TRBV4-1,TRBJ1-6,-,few,TGCGCCAGCACCCGGTGGGGTTCTAATTCACCCCTCCACTTT,CASTRWGSNSPLHF
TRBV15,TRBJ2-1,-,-,TGTGCCACCAGCAGAGATATACGGTTTGAGCAGTTCTTC,CATSRDIRFEQFF
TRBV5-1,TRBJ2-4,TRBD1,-,TGCGCCAGCAGCTTGGAGGGGACAGGGGATAACATTCAGTACTTC,CASSLEGTGDNIQYF
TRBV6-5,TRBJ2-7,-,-,TGTGCCAGCAGTTCCCGAGGAGCTCAGAACGAGCAGTACTTC,CASSSRGAQNEQYF
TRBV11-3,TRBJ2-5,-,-,TGTGCCAGCAGCGTCACGCAAGCAGGTCCCCAGTACTTC,CASSVTQAGPQYF
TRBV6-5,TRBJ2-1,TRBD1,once,TGTGCCAGCAGTCGGACAGGGGGAGCCTACAATGAGCAGTTCTTC,CASSRTGGAYNEQFF
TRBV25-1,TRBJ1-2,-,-,TGTGCCAGCAGTGAATTTGGCAGAAACTATGGCTACACCTTC,CASSEFGRNYGYTF
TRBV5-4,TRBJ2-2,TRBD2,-,TGTGCCAGCAGAGGGCGGGGGTCGAACACCGGGGAGCTGTTTTTT,CASRGRGSNTGELFF
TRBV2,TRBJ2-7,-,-,TGTGCCAGCAGTGAAGGCCCCCAGAGGACCTACGAGCAGTACTTC,CASSEGPQRTYEQYF
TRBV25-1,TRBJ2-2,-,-,TGTGCCAGCAGTGAATGGGGCCAAAACACCGGGGAGCTGTTTTTT,CASSEWGQNTGELFF
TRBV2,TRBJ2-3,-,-,TGTGCCGGAGTCAAGGACAGCAACACAGATACGCAGTATTTT,CAGVKDSNTDTQYF
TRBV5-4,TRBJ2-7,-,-,TGTGCCAGCAGCTTAGGAGGCAAGACCTACGAGCAGTACTTC,CASSLGGKTYEQYF
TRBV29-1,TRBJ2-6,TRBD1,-,TGCAGCGTTGAAGCAGGGGGCTTCTCTGGGGCCAACGTCCTGACTTTC,CSVEAGGFSGANVLTF
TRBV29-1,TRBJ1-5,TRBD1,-,TGCAGCGTTTGGACAGGGGCCAATCAGCCCCAGCATTTT,CSVWTGANQPQHF
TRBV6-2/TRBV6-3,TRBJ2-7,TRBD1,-,TGTGCCAGCAGCCCTTTCGGGGACAGGGCTTACTACGAGCAGTACTTC,CASSPFGDRAYYEQYF
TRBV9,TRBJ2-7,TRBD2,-,TGTGCCAGCAGCCCCCGGGGGGACTTCTCCTACGAGCAGTACTTC,CASSPRGDFSYEQYF
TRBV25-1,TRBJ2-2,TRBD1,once,TGTGCCAGCAGTACCGGGACAGGGGCGTCGACTGGGGAGCTGTTTTTT,CASSTGTGASTGELFF
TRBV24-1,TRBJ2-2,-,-,TGTGCCACCAGTGATTTGAACAGGGAAGCCGGGGAGCTGTTTTTT,CATSDLNREAGELFF
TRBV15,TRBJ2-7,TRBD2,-,TGTGCCACCAGCAGAGATGGTAGGACTAGCGGCTACGAGCAGTACTTC,CATSRDGRTSGYEQYF
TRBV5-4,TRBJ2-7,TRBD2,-,TGTGCCAGCAGCTCTGGAGGGGAGGGCAGGCAGTACTTC,CASSSGGEGRQYF
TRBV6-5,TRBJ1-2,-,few,TGTGCCAGCAGTTACTCGGCCCCCAGCCTGAACTATGGCTACACCTTC,CASSYSAPSLNYGYTF
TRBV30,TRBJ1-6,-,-,TGTGCCTGGAGTGAAAACAGGGCCTCACCCCTCCACTTT,CAWSENRASPLHF
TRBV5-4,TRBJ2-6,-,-,TGTGCCAGCAGCTTGGCGTTCTCTGGGGCCAACGTCCTGACTTTC,CASSLAFSGANVLTF
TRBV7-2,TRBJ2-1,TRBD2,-,TGTGCCAGCAGCTTAGGCGGGGGGGCCTGGGAGCAGTTCTTC,CASSLGGGAWEQFF
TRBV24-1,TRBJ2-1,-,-,TGTGCCACCAGCCAGACGGGCTCCTACAATGAGCAGTTCTTC,CATSQTGSYNEQFF
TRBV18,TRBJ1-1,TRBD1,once,TGTGCCAGCTCACCACTACAGGGGAATGAAGCTTTCTTT,CASSPLQGNEAFF
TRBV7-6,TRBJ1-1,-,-,TGTGCCAGCAGCGCAGACAGCTCTATCATGAACACTGAAGCTTTCTTT,CASSADSSIMNTEAFF
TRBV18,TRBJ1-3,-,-,TGTGCCAGCTCCGCCATGGACAGTGCCATCTCTGGAAACACCATATATTTT,CASSAMDSAISGNTIYF
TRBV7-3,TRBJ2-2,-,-,TGTGCCAGCAGCGTCGTCCCCACCGGGGAGCTGTTTTTT,CASSVVPTGELFF
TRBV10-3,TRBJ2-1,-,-,TGTGCCATCAAGGGGGGGGTTTGGAATGAGCAGTTCTTC,CAIKGGVWNEQFF
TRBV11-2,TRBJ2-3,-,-,TGTGCCAGCAGCTTAGGTGGGGACCCTAGCACAGATACGCAGTATTTT,CASSLGGDPSTDTQYF
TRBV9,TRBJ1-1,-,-,TGTGCCAGCAGCGTAGCACTTAACACTGAAGCTTTCTTT,CASSVALNTEAFF
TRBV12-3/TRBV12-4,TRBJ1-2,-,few,TGTGCCAGCAGTAAGGACAGAAACTATGGCTACACCTTC,CASSKDRNYGYTF